A selection of T cell receptor beta chains follows, all from one sample in a study of cytotoxic CD8 clonotypes in ibrutinib-treated CLL. TCRdb's table, derived via immunoSEQ multiplex PCR, lists solely in-frame clones and lacks some. The table includes about 300,000 clones, roughly four fifths detected once. This specimen was PBMCs, taken at disease progression, from a patient treated with ibrutinib. Every receptor here comes from a human donor with chronic lymphocytic leukemia. CDR3s include the opening cysteine and the closing phenylalanine or tryptophan.

>TRBV6-1|TRBJ2-3
CASSETGYTDTQYF
>TRBV21-1|TRBJ1-4
CASSNKDGNNEKLFF
>TRBV6-6|TRBJ1-1
CASSYSRPGEAFF
>TRBV25-1|TRBJ2-1
CASSTTGTSLYTVQFF
>TRBV18|TRBJ2-7
CASSPLPSSLTSYEQYF
>TRBV7-8|TRBJ2-7
CASSLAQSGTGYEQYF
>TRBV6-6|TRBJ2-2
CASSPDRGNTGELFF
>TRBV5-1|TRBJ2-7
CASSLGGQVGPYEQYF
>TRBV28|TRBJ1-2
CASSPDFNYGYTF
>TRBV28|TRBJ1-5
CASSSRRGLGDF
>TRBV29-1|TRBJ2-3
CSTLLGDTQYF
>TRBV28|TRBJ1-5
CASSFSGQGNQPQHF
>TRBV7-6|TRBJ1-1
CASSLVSGARAEAFF
>TRBV29-1|TRBJ2-1
CSVEGGRKSYNEQFF
>TRBV9|TRBJ1-2
CASSVGPGPNYGYTF
>TRBV11-2|TRBJ2-7
CASSLGPSEQYF
>TRBV2|TRBJ1-2
CASSVGAEGYTF
>TRBV5-1|TRBJ1-4
CASSLRGFNEKLFF
>TRBV6-6|TRBJ2-7
CASRTTTNSYEQYF
>TRBV2|TRBJ2-7
CASNTGLAEWEQYF
>TRBV4-1|TRBJ1-1
CASSPQTNTEAFF
>TRBV14|TRBJ2-3
CASSQGWFRTDTQYF
>TRBV4-1|TRBJ2-2
CASSLRFSRAGELFF
>TRBV9|TRBJ1-2
CASRTDGYGYTF
>TRBV13|TRBJ1-4
CASSFEGGEKLFF
>TRBV7-3|TRBJ1-1
CASSLSIPGTKNTEAFF
>TRBV6-5|TRBJ1-5
CASSDPGNLPPQHF
>TRBV11-1|TRBJ1-4
CASSPRDTGEKLFF
>TRBV18|TRBJ2-7
CASSPTKGQSSYEQYF
>TRBV13|TRBJ2-3
CASSLGQGNTQYF
>TRBV18|TRBJ2-5
CAIVGLRQETQYF
>TRBV9|TRBJ2-4
CASSIQPAGDIQYF
>TRBV27|TRBJ2-7
CASSIRRTAFLRW
>TRBV6-6|TRBJ2-5
CASSPTFLETQYF
>TRBV19|TRBJ2-7
CASSILGESYEQYF
>TRBV21-1|TRBJ2-7
CASSKDNRGRNEQYF